The rows below give T cell receptor beta chains drawn from one sample of a study of blood T cell repertoires in COVID-19. Measured with immunoSEQ multiplex PCR; TCRdb has only the in-frame clones, and not every one. The sample lists about 88,000 clones, around nine tenths occurring once. The sequenced sample was peripheral blood. Every receptor here comes from a man aged 55-75 years with acute or convalescent COVID-19. CDR3s include the opening cysteine and the closing phenylalanine or tryptophan. The D gene is left open where the match is weak. Clone size is not always given. Where it is, it says once, few, many or a class for expanded clones.

TRBV24-1,13,-,TRBJ2-7,-,CATSSAGDYEQYF,TGTGCCACCAGTTCGGCAGGGGACTACGAGCAGTACTTC
TRBV27,16,-,TRBJ2-7,-,CASSLRYLQGSYEQYF,TGTGCCAGCAGTTTAAGGTATCTTCAGGGGTCCTACGAGCAGTACTTC
TRBV5-1,13,-,TRBJ1-1,TRBD1,CASSLGQGLGAFF,TGCGCCAGCAGCTTGGGACAGGGGTTAGGTGCTTTCTTT
TRBV2,13,once,TRBJ1-1,TRBD1,CASSARQGAEAFF,TGTGCCAGCAGCGCTAGACAGGGGGCTGAAGCTTTCTTT
TRBV7-8,13,-,TRBJ1-2,TRBD1,CASSLGTGEDYTF,TGTGCCAGCAGCTTAGGGACAGGGGAGGACTACACCTTC
TRBV5-1,12,-,TRBJ2-7,TRBD2,CASSTSGYEQYF,TGCGCCAGCAGCACTAGCGGCTACGAGCAGTACTTC
TRBV14,16,-,TRBJ2-3,TRBD1,CASSPLYRGPTDTQYF,TGTGCCAGCAGCCCTTTATACAGGGGGCCCACAGATACGCAGTATTTT
TRBV27,15,-,TRBJ2-7,-,CASSPQQVNPYEQYF,TGTGCCAGCAGTCCCCAGCAGGTTAATCCGTACGAGCAGTACTTC
TRBV25-1,17,-,TRBJ2-2,TRBD2,CASSDRLAGKNTGELFF,TGTGCCAGCAGTGACCGACTAGCGGGAAAGAACACCGGGGAGCTGTTTTTT
TRBV5-6,14,-,TRBJ2-2,-,CASSLREIIGELFF,TGTGCCAGCAGCTTACGGGAGATTATCGGGGAGCTGTTTTTT
TRBV30,15,-,TRBJ2-5,TRBD2,CAWPSTSGRVETQYF,TGTGCCTGGCCCTCGACTAGCGGGAGGGTCGAGACCCAGTACTTC
TRBV11-3,13,-,TRBJ1-1,-,CASSHDRNTEAFF,TGTGCCAGCAGCCATGACAGAAACACTGAAGCTTTCTTT
TRBV19,14,-,TRBJ1-1,-,CASSTSLGLLEAFF,TGTGCCAGTAGTACCTCATTAGGACTCCTGGAAGCTTTCTTT
TRBV15,14,-,TRBJ2-2,-,CATSRDANAGELFF,TGTGCCACCAGCAGAGATGCGAACGCCGGGGAGCTGTTTTTT
TRBV7-2,14,-,TRBJ2-7,TRBD2,CASSSSSGTYEQYF,TGTGCCAGCAGCTCGTCTAGCGGGACCTACGAGCAGTACTTC
TRBV11-3,17,-,TRBJ2-1,TRBD2,CASSLDPLEREFNEQFF,TGTGCCAGCAGCTTAGATCCACTGGAGCGGGAGTTCAATGAGCAGTTCTTC
TRBV27,16,-,TRBJ2-3,TRBD2,CASSLLGLAGTDTQYF,TGTGCCAGCAGTTTATTGGGACTAGCAGGCACAGATACGCAGTATTTT
TRBV6-5,13,-,TRBJ1-5,-,CASRRDGNQPQHF,TGTGCCAGCAGGAGGGATGGCAATCAGCCCCAGCATTTT